Given below is one TCR beta chain in context. Donors were given nivolumab, ipilimumab, aspirin, low-dose cyclophosphamide and low-dose radiotherapy. This sample was taken from a study of low-dose radiotherapy and immunotherapy resistance in tumors. Study-level information: The drug cyclophosphamide was given into a vein at 200 mg/m2 every two weeks, one day before radiation and immunotherapy.

The CDR3 runs 15 residues. Trimming removed 7 bases from V and 3 bases from J, with 18 bases in between. CDR1 and CDR2 (germline): MNHEY, SVGEGT. Both TCRalpha and TCRbeta chains were reverse transcribed with V-gene-specific primers. The authors amplified TCRs for 20 to 25 PCR cycles with a constant-region primer and a V-primer adapter. The mRNA that was isolated underwent amplification by in vitro transcription. TCRdb fed the reads into MiXCR, producing one record per CDR3 protein. The sample consists of about 13,000 distinct CDR3 sequences, approximately 57% of them appearing once. The TCR was taken from a human donor with advanced metastatic prostate, ovarian, gallbladder or colorectal cancer (not recorded which). This table probably holds off-target reads from a library built for another chain. The chain joins TRBV6-2 or TRBV6-3 to TRBJ2-5, with a possible D match to TRBD2 (6 bases). The CDR3 region is CASNRPQGGKETQYF. The CDR3 DNA reads as TGTGCCAGCAACAGGCCCCAGGGAGGTAAAGAGACCCAGTACTTC.